A selection of T cell receptor beta chains follows, all from one sample in a study of T cells after posttransplantation cyclophosphamide. TCRdb keeps only in-frame clones here, not all; method: immunoSEQ multiplex PCR. The sample shows about 53,000 clones, about 86% of them seen only once. The sequencing sample was made of PBMCs. The source of these receptors is a young man with a blood cancer, CMV-positive, and with a related stem cell donor. Each CDR3 is given without its conserved first and last residue. Each record gives: V gene, CDR3 protein.

v_call: TRBV19
cdr3_aa: ASSMVRYGYT

v_call: TRBV9
cdr3_aa: ASSVGVSGLSYGYT

v_call: TRBV6-1
cdr3_aa: ASSEDLRRETQY

v_call: TRBV15
cdr3_aa: ATSRDSRGLREQY

v_call: TRBV11-2
cdr3_aa: ASSPWGGAHEQY

v_call: TRBV30
cdr3_aa: AWRSGARGHGYT

v_call: TRBV9
cdr3_aa: ASSVAGDTEAF

v_call: TRBV2
cdr3_aa: ASSLTGEIYGYT

v_call: TRBV30
cdr3_aa: AWTPSGNTIY

v_call: TRBV18
cdr3_aa: ASSPGLAGAGGTGELF

v_call: TRBV19
cdr3_aa: ASSGVREIKF

v_call: TRBV27
cdr3_aa: ASKRTQGLNEKLF

v_call: TRBV6-5
cdr3_aa: ASSTSDRDQY

v_call: TRBV27
cdr3_aa: ASSFGSGSTETQY

v_call: TRBV5-8
cdr3_aa: ASRFPGTAFGH

v_call: TRBV7-9
cdr3_aa: ASSLVGHRGQRYNEQF

v_call: TRBV5-1
cdr3_aa: ASSSGITSGLGTDTQY

v_call: TRBV7-9
cdr3_aa: ASSFVQGVAYEQY

v_call: TRBV2
cdr3_aa: ASILAGDGGTQY

v_call: TRBV5-1
cdr3_aa: ASSPQGASGQPQH

v_call: TRBV19
cdr3_aa: ASTPLAGGLYNEQF

v_call: TRBV19
cdr3_aa: ASSPPGAGGLETQY

v_call: TRBV15
cdr3_aa: ATSRDSGQNQPQH

v_call: TRBV11-3
cdr3_aa: ASSSEFSSYNEQF

v_call: TRBV7-3
cdr3_aa: ASSPGERGYGYT

v_call: TRBV7-2
cdr3_aa: ASSLQMAGGPDEQY

v_call: TRBV30
cdr3_aa: AWRDTTGPGNTIY

v_call: TRBV7-3
cdr3_aa: ASSFSATGSNEQF

v_call: TRBV9
cdr3_aa: ASSSAAEHEQY

v_call: TRBV6-1
cdr3_aa: ASSELFVYEQY

v_call: TRBV6-6
cdr3_aa: ASSYSLAGAGNEQF

v_call: TRBV6-1
cdr3_aa: ASSVGQGNEAKNIQY

v_call: TRBV5-6
cdr3_aa: ASSLGDRGNTGELF

v_call: TRBV28
cdr3_aa: ASSQPTSGSYNEQF

v_call: TRBV5-4
cdr3_aa: ASSSTGRQYEQY

v_call: TRBV19
cdr3_aa: ASSTIFQPQH

v_call: TRBV18
cdr3_aa: ASSPSLDLGTQY

v_call: TRBV25-1
cdr3_aa: ASGGQGGDTQY

v_call: TRBV5-4
cdr3_aa: ASSLWQATEAF

v_call: TRBV28
cdr3_aa: ASSEAGGGQETQY

v_call: TRBV30
cdr3_aa: AWTLPDRVDGELF

v_call: TRBV7-9
cdr3_aa: ASSLARGGRRDTEAF

v_call: TRBV4-1
cdr3_aa: AGSQDGAAIGHGYT

v_call: TRBV5-1
cdr3_aa: ASSFSTGGSDEQY

v_call: TRBV5-5
cdr3_aa: ASSLGTGGAGETQY

v_call: TRBV27
cdr3_aa: ASSLGGSNQPQH

v_call: TRBV12-5
cdr3_aa: ASGLVLAGHLY

v_call: TRBV5-5
cdr3_aa: ASSLSPGVGGYT

v_call: TRBV18
cdr3_aa: ASSPNGQGNFGEQY

v_call: TRBV27
cdr3_aa: ASSSRTERQEQY